Described below is a single T cell receptor (beta chain) sequence and its context. TCR beta CDR3 region amplification was performed from RNA transcripts. During a first-round RT-PCR of the TCR CDR3, the HTBI primer set was used. TCRdb ran MiXCR on the multiplex PCR reads and lists one entry per CDR3 protein. The sample shows roughly 650,000 distinct CDR3 sequences, approximately 16% of them seen only once. This specimen comes from a study of T cells in Graves' hyperthyroidism and ophthalmopathy. The CDR3 covers 15 residues. The V end was cut by 11 bases, the J end by 2 bases, with 20 bases between. CDR1 and CDR2 from the germline V gene are MDHEN and SYDVKM.

The sample taken for sequencing was blood. The chain joins TRBV28 to TRBJ2-3; the D gene is possibly TRBD1 (5 bases). This receptor was obtained from a woman aged 40 to 55 with Graves' ophthalmopathy. This chain's CDR3 is CALGASKPFTDTQYF. The CDR3 DNA follows: TGTGCCCTAGGGGCATCCAAGCCCTTCACAGATACGCAGTATTTT.